These 23 T cell receptor beta chains originate from one sample sequenced in a study of blood T cell repertoires in COVID-19. Data came from immunoSEQ multiplex PCR; TCRdb stores just in-frame clones and leaves some out. The data hold some 50,000 clones, with 90% observed a single time. Sequencing was done on a sample of peripheral blood. The receptors originated from a man in his forties or fifties with acute or convalescent COVID-19.

The chain combines TRBV14 with TRBJ2-7; TRBD1 matches at 8 bases. The CDR3 totals 15 residues. V shed 4 bases, J shed 7 bases, and the junction held 12 bases outside the gene matches. Germline V gene sequence: CDR1 SGHDN, CDR2 FVKESK. DNA of the CDR3: TGTGCCAGCAGCCCTCTCGGACAGGGAGGAGAGGAGCAGTACTTC. The encoded protein is CASSPLGQGGEEQYF.

The chain has TRBV6-5 and TRBJ2-4, with D possibly TRBD2 on 7 matching bases. This CDR3 has 13 residues. Trimming shortened V by 6 bases and J by 6 bases, and 12 bases separated the two germline ends. Germline V CDR1 and CDR2: MNHEY, SVGAGI. Here the CDR3 reads CASRDSGINIQYF. The CDR3, as DNA: TGTGCCAGCAGGGACAGCGGGATAAACATTCAGTACTTC.

V usage is TRBV6-4 and J usage is TRBJ2-3, with 10 nucleotides matching TRBD2. The CDR3 consists of 15 residues. Germline trimming cut 6 bases from V and 0 bases from J; bases unmatched to any gene: 3. Germline CDR1 and CDR2: MRHNA and SNTAGT. The DNA for the CDR3 is TGTGCCAGCAGCCTGACTAGCGGGAGCACAGATACGCAGTATTTT. This gives the protein CASSLTSGSTDTQYF.

The chain combines TRBV7-2 with TRBJ1-2; 7 bases align to TRBD1. The CDR3 runs to 14 residues. Trimming removed 0 bases from V and 4 bases from J; junction bases left unmatched: 2. Per germline, CDR1 SGHTA and CDR2 FQGNSA. The DNA of the CDR3 is TGTGCCAGCAGCTTAGCCACAGGGGCCTATGGCTACACCTTC. As protein: CASSLATGAYGYTF.

The rearrangement joins TRBV3-1 (or the pseudogene TRBV3-2) to TRBJ1-5, with 7 bases that match TRBD1. The ends lost 0 bases at V and 5 bases at J; junction bases unmatched: 4. The length of the CDR3 is 15 residues. CDR1 LGHDT and CDR2 YNNKEL come from the germline V gene (reference sequence). The CDR3 sequence is CASSQDTGVYQPQHF. In DNA, the CDR3 is TGTGCCAGCAGCCAAGATACAGGGGTATATCAGCCCCAGCATTTT.

The chain has TRBV6-6 and TRBJ2-4; TRBD2 matches at 11 bases. From germline, CDR1 is MNHNY and CDR2 SVGAGI (reference sequence). V shed 6 bases, J shed 2 bases, and the junction held 6 bases outside the gene matches. The CDR3 has 16 residues. The CDR3 sequence: CASRKLAGATKNIQYF. CDR3 coding DNA: TGTGCCAGCAGGAAACTAGCGGGAGCAACCAAAAACATTCAGTACTTC.

The gene calls are TRBV11-1 and TRBJ1-1; tentatively, D is TRBD1 (6 bases). Per the germline V gene, CDR1 is SGHAT and CDR2 is FQDESV (reference sequence). V dropped 2 bases and J dropped 6 bases, with 19 bases sitting between them. The CDR3 runs to 16 residues. CDR3 in amino acids: CASSLKGGLRTSEAFF. DNA for the CDR3: TGTGCCAGCAGCTTAAAAGGGGGATTAAGGACCTCTGAAGCTTTCTTT.

This chain joins TRBV7-2 and TRBJ1-3; perhaps TRBD1 as D (5 bases). The germline V gene has CDR1 SGHTA and CDR2 FQGNSA. V lost 2 bases and J lost 3, with 14 bases in between. The CDR3 is 16 amino acids. The CDR3 reads CASSLWGESGGNTIYF. The CDR3 nucleotides read TGTGCCAGCAGCTTATGGGGGGAATCGGGTGGAAACACCATATATTTT.

The rearrangement links TRBV2 to TRBJ2-6; possibly TRBD1 for D (6 bases). Trimming removed 7 bases from V and 3 bases from J, with 16 bases in between. Germline V gene data show CDR1 as SNHLY and CDR2 as FYNNEI. This CDR3 has 16 residues. The CDR3 loop is CASTRQVTGGANVLTF. CDR3 in DNA: TGTGCCAGCACCCGACAGGTAACGGGTGGGGCCAACGTCCTGACTTTC.

CDR3 region: CASSQDPSGLPYF. CDR3 DNA sequence: TGTGCCAGCAGCCAAGATCCTAGCGGGTTGCCGTACTTC. The chain has TRBV3-1 (or the pseudogene TRBV3-2) and TRBJ2-7; 8 bases match TRBD2. CDR3 length: 13 amino acids. V trimming: 0 bases; J trimming: 12 bases; junction bases outside the gene matches: 7. Germline CDR1 and CDR2: LGHDT and YNNKEL (reference sequence).

V and J are TRBV7-9 and TRBJ2-5, with 7 bases lining up with TRBD1. With 5 bases clipped from V and 7 bases from J, the junction kept 13 bases outside the gene matches. Germline V gene lookup returns CDR1 SEHNR and CDR2 FQNEAQ (reference sequence). The CDR3 is 15 residues long. The CDR3 DNA reads as TGTGCCAGCAGCCCCGACAGGGAACTAATTGTGACCCAGTACTTC. Translation gives CASSPDRELIVTQYF.

The V gene is TRBV19, the J gene TRBJ1-6; D call uncertain. The germline V gene has CDR1 LNHDA and CDR2 SQIVND (reference sequence). Trimming took 11 bases from V and 0 from J, leaving 14 bases between them. This CDR3 has 15 residues. In DNA form, the CDR3 reads TGTGCCGGTCGGGGAGGGCGCTCCTATAATTCACCCCTCCACTTT. Encoded protein: CAGRGGRSYNSPLHF.

This chain uses TRBV18 with TRBJ1-1; D ambiguous. Per the germline V gene, CDR1 is KGHSH and CDR2 is LQKENI. Trimming took 4 bases from V and 6 from J, leaving 9 bases between them. CDR3 length: 12 residues. CDR3 bases: TGTGCCAGCTCACGTCCGGTTGCTGAAGCTTTCTTT. It translates to CASSRPVAEAFF.

The V call is TRBV11-3, the J call TRBJ2-3, with D perhaps matching TRBD2 (6 bases). Trimming left V 1 base short and J 1 base short, with 9 bases between. The CDR3 is made up of 15 amino acids. Germline lookup yields CDR1 SGHNT and CDR2 YENEEA. CDR3 sequence (DNA): TGTGCCAGCAGCTTAGGAAGACTAGGCACAGATACGCAGTATTTT. Its protein product is CASSLGRLGTDTQYF. The full variable domain, in which reference TRBV11-3 and TRBJ2-3 provide the parts outside the CDR3, is EAGVVQSPRYKIIEKKQPVAFWCNPISGHNTLYWYLQNLGQGPELLIRYENEEAVDDSQLPKDRFSAERLKGVDSTLKIQPAELGDSAVYLCASSLGRLGTDTQYFGPGTRLTVL.

V and J are TRBV5-1 and TRBJ2-1, with a possible D match to TRBD1 (5 bases). V was clipped by 0 bases and J by 7 bases, with 11 bases between them. The germline V gene encodes CDR1 SGHRS and CDR2 YFSETQ. The CDR3 is made up of 14 amino acids. The CDR3 DNA is TGCGCCAGCAGCTTGGGGGGCTCCGCTAATGAGCAGTTCTTC. Translating it yields CASSLGGSANEQFF.

The V gene is TRBV10-3, the J gene TRBJ2-7; 8 positions match TRBD2. This CDR3 region has 14 residues. The junction had 7 bases not matched to a gene; V was cut back by 9 bases and J by 0 bases. CDR1 is ENHRY and CDR2 is SYGVKD in the germline V gene. CDR3 coding DNA: TGTGCCATTCAACGGGAGGGGAGCTCCTACGAGCAGTACTTC. Encoded protein: CAIQREGSSYEQYF.

This chain connects TRBV21-1 to TRBJ1-3. TRBV21-1 is reported as a pseudogene. This CDR3 has 15 amino acids. DNA of the CDR3: TGTGCCAGCAGCAAAGATCGGGTGTCAGGAAACACCATATATTTT. It is translated as CASSKDRVSGNTIYF.

In DNA, the CDR3 is TGTGCCAGCGAGCACGGGGGTACACGGGGGAACTATGGCTACACCTTC. Translation: CASEHGGTRGNYGYTF. The chain links TRBV28 to TRBJ1-2, with D possibly being TRBD1 (5 bases). V was cut by 8 bases and J by 2 bases, with 21 bases left in between. In germline, CDR1 is MDHEN, CDR2 SYDVKM. This CDR3 has 16 residues.

V usage is TRBV5-1 and J usage is TRBJ1-1; TRBD1 matches at 7 bases. The CDR3 totals 14 residues. Trimming cost V 5 bases and J 2 bases; bases outside gene matches: 6. From germline, CDR1 is SGHRS and CDR2 YFSETQ. The CDR3 region has the DNA TGCGCCAGCAGAGAGACAGGGTTAAACACTGAAGCTTTCTTT. Translated, it gives CASRETGLNTEAFF.

The genes are TRBV11-3 and TRBJ2-1, with D possibly being TRBD1 (6 bases). The V end lost 5 bases, the J end lost 9 bases, and 14 bases lay between the germline ends. The CDR3 has 13 residues. CDR1 and CDR2 from the germline V gene are SGHNT and YENEEA. DNA of the CDR3: TGTGCCAGCAGCAAGAACAGGGAAACTGAGCAGTTCTTC. Translated: CASSKNRETEQFF.

This clone is a singleton in its sample. J is TRBJ2-7 and V is TRBV15, with TRBD1 matching 7 bases. Germline V gene sequence: CDR1 LNHNV, CDR2 YYDKDF (reference sequence). Trimming took 1 base from V and 3 from J; bases not matched to a gene: 9. CDR3 length equals 16 residues. This CDR3 reads CATSRGVKGALYEQYF. The CDR3 DNA reads as TGTGCCACCAGCAGAGGGGTTAAGGGGGCACTCTACGAGCAGTACTTC. Together with reference TRBV15 and TRBJ2-7, the CDR3 gives the full variable domain: DAMVIQNPRYQVTQFGKPVTLSCSQTLNHNVMYWYQQKSSQAPKLLFHYYDKDFNNEADTPDNFQSRRPNTSFCFLDIRSPGLGDTAMYLCATSRGVKGALYEQYFGPGTRLTVT.

The J gene is TRBJ2-7, the V gene TRBV7-9, with 7 nucleotides matching TRBD2. Per germline, CDR1 SEHNR and CDR2 FQNEAQ (reference sequence). This CDR3 is 13 amino acids long. Trimming cost V 5 bases and J 6 bases; bases outside gene matches: 7. The CDR3 protein is CASSRPGGSEQYF. In nucleotides, the CDR3 is TGTGCCAGCAGCCGGCCGGGAGGCTCCGAGCAGTACTTC.

The CDR3 coding sequence is TGTGCCAGCAGCATCGGACAGGGGGCATACGAGCAGTACTTC. Translating gives CASSIGQGAYEQYF. V usage is TRBV5-6 and J usage is TRBJ2-7; 11 positions match TRBD1. J was trimmed by 4 bases and V by 4 bases; bases with no gene match: 4. The germline gives CDR1 SGHDT, CDR2 YYEEEE. The CDR3 contains 14 residues. The complete variable domain, with remaining parts taken from reference TRBV5-6 and TRBJ2-7, reads DAGVTQSPTHLIKTRGQQVTLRCSPKSGHDTVSWYQQALGQGPQFIFQYYEEEERQRGNFPDRFSGHQFPNYSSELNVNALLLGDSALYLCASSIGQGAYEQYFGPGTRLTVT.